Below are 28 T cell receptor beta chains sequenced from a single sample in a study of CD8 T cells in Susac syndrome. cDNA came from about 0.46 to 1 ug RNA primed by random hexamers. TCRdb redid the calling of the immunoSEQ multiplex PCR reads with MiXCR, one entry per CDR3 protein. This table holds 150,000 to 200,000 distinct CDR3 sequences, approximately 96% found once. The sequenced sample was CD4+ T cells from PBMCs. The receptors come from a human donor in good health.

The chain has TRBV3-1 and TRBJ2-5; 10 bases are a match to TRBD2. The CDR3 runs to 14 residues. After removal of 3 bases from V and 5 bases from J, the junction contained 3 bases not matched to a gene. Germline V lookup: CDR1 LGHDT, CDR2 YNNKEL (reference sequence). In DNA form, the CDR3 reads TGTGCCAGCAGCCAGGGACTAGCGCAGGAGACCCAGTACTTC. Its translation is CASSQGLAQETQYF.

The chain combines TRBV3-1 with TRBJ2-4; the D is unclear. Germline V gene data show CDR1 as LGHDT and CDR2 as YNNKEL (reference sequence). Between the trimmed V and J ends, which lost 0 bases and 0 bases, there was a span of 9 bases. CDR3 size: 16 residues. The CDR3 reads CASSQERQLAKNIQYF. In nucleotides, the CDR3 is TGTGCCAGCAGCCAAGAACGGCAGCTAGCCAAAAACATTCAGTACTTC.

The V call is TRBV20-1, the J call TRBJ1-2; no firm D call. The germline V gene encodes CDR1 DFQATT and CDR2 SNEGSKA (reference sequence). Trimming took 1 base from V and 7 from J, leaving 13 bases between them. The CDR3 contains 13 residues. The CDR3 DNA reads TGCAGTGCTAGAGTACAGCCCGACGGTGGCTACACCTTC. Its protein product is CSARVQPDGGYTF.

The J gene is TRBJ2-5, the V gene TRBV12-3 or TRBV12-4; the D gene could be TRBD1 or TRBD2 (5 bases each). Trimming left V 3 bases short and J 5 bases short, with 16 bases between. The CDR3 is made up of 15 amino acids. CDR3 sequence: CASSLMQGAQETQYF. In DNA form, the CDR3 reads TGTGCCAGCAGTTTGATGCAGGGAGCTCAGGAGACCCAGTACTTC.

This chain links TRBV5-4 with TRBJ1-1, with a possible D match to TRBD1 (5 bases). Germline V gene sequence: CDR1 SGHNT, CDR2 YYREEE (reference sequence). The ends were cut back, 5 bases at V and 1 base at J, with 12 bases in the middle. CDR3 length equals 14 residues. The CDR3 sequence: CASRGESANTEAFF. Written as DNA, the CDR3 is TGTGCCAGCAGGGGGGAGTCGGCGAACACTGAAGCTTTCTTT.

V is TRBV6-5 and J is TRBJ2-1, with 13 bases matching TRBD2. The germline V gene encodes CDR1 MNHEY and CDR2 SVGAGI. CDR3 size: 19 residues. V lost 2 bases and J lost 0; bases outside the gene matches: 7. DNA of the CDR3: TGTGCCAGCAGTTACACCGGACTAGCGGGGGCCTTCTCCTACAATGAGCAGTTCTTC. Translation gives CASSYTGLAGAFSYNEQFF.

The chain employs TRBV27 and TRBJ1-2; D not resolved. The germline V gene has CDR1 MNHEY and CDR2 SMNVEV (reference sequence). V was shortened by 5 bases and J by 1 base, with 5 bases between the two germline ends. The CDR3 is 12 amino acids. This CDR3 reads CASSRHNYGYTF. The CDR3 nucleotides read TGTGCCAGCAGTAGACATAACTATGGCTACACCTTC.

The chain employs TRBV6-2 or TRBV6-3 and TRBJ2-7; either TRBD1 or TRBD2 may fit D (6 bases each). Germline-derived CDR1 and CDR2 are MNHEY and SVGEGT. This CDR3 comprises 14 residues. Trimming took 2 bases from V and 5 from J, leaving 13 bases between them. CDR3 loop: CASSYPRGRDEQYF. DNA for the CDR3: TGTGCCAGCAGTTACCCCCGGGGGCGCGACGAGCAGTACTTC.

The chain couples TRBV4-3 to TRBJ2-4; no clear D gene. The CDR3 contains 16 residues. Germline assignment: CDR1 LGHNA and CDR2 YSLEER. V was cut by 3 bases and J by 6 bases, with 18 bases left in between. CDR3 coding DNA: TGCGCCAGCAGCCACGGTCGGGCCCCGAAATCAAACATTCAGTACTTC. It specifies CASSHGRAPKSNIQYF.

The genes are TRBV5-4 and TRBJ1-5; D is ambiguous. From germline, CDR1 is SGHNT and CDR2 YYREEE (reference sequence). CDR3 length equals 14 residues. Trimming removed 4 bases from V and 4 bases from J, with 12 bases in between. CDR3 coding DNA: TGTGCCAGCAGCCCCGAAGGAAGTAATCAGCCCCAGCATTTT. It codes for CASSPEGSNQPQHF. Supplemented by reference TRBV5-4 and TRBJ1-5, the full variable domain reads ETGVTQSPTHLIKTRGQQVTLRCSSQSGHNTVSWYQQALGQGPQFIFQYYREEENGRGNFPPRFSGLQFPNYSSELNVNALELDDSALYLCASSPEGSNQPQHFGDGTRLSIL.

The sample holds one count of this clonotype. This chain uses TRBV30 with TRBJ1-2; no clear D. The CDR3 loop spans 15 amino acids. V was trimmed by 4 bases and J by 8 bases, leaving 23 bases between them. Germline V gives CDR1 GTSNPN, CDR2 SVGIG (reference sequence). In DNA form, the CDR3 reads TGTGCCTGGACCCTAAGGGTGGGCTTGTCGGGCGGCTACACCTTC. The encoded protein is CAWTLRVGLSGGYTF.

J is TRBJ2-1 and V is TRBV30; D unresolved. This CDR3 contains 12 residues. In germline, CDR1 is GTSNPN, CDR2 SVGIG (reference sequence). Between the trimmed V and J ends, which lost 4 bases and 6 bases, there was a span of 10 bases. The CDR3, as DNA: TGTGCCTGGAATTTGACACCCAATGAGCAGTTCTTC. It translates to CAWNLTPNEQFF.

This clonotype was seen a single time. The chain is built from TRBV29-1 and TRBJ1-3; D remains unclear. Per the germline V gene, CDR1 is SQVTM and CDR2 is ANQGSEA. Trimming cost V 4 bases and J 4 bases, with 14 bases left between them. This CDR3 contains 14 residues. CDR3 nucleotides: TGCAGCGTTGGGTCCAGCTCCTTGGGAAACACCATATATTTT. This translates into CSVGSSSLGNTIYF. Drawing the rest from reference TRBV29-1 and TRBJ1-3, the complete variable domain is SAVISQKPSRDICQRGTSLTIQCQVDSQVTMMFWYRQQPGQSLTLIATANQGSEATYESGFVIDKFPISRPNLTFSTLTVSNMSPEDSSIYLCSVGSSSLGNTIYFGEGSWLTVV.

J is TRBJ2-5 and V is TRBV5-6; 11 bases align to TRBD2. Per the germline V gene, CDR1 is SGHDT and CDR2 is YYEEEE. Trimming removed 3 bases from V and 0 bases from J; junction bases left unmatched: 16. This CDR3 comprises 20 residues. CDR3 protein: CASSSWGRLAGGLYQETQYF. In DNA, the CDR3 is TGTGCCAGCAGCTCATGGGGCAGGCTAGCGGGGGGCCTCTACCAAGAGACCCAGTACTTC.

The gene calls are TRBV6-5 and TRBJ2-2, with 7 bases that match TRBD1. Germline V gene sequence: CDR1 MNHEY, CDR2 SVGAGI. With V trimmed by 2 bases and J by 6 bases, 3 bases remained unmatched. CDR3 length equals 14 residues. The CDR3 is CASSYDRVAGELFF. CDR3 DNA: TGTGCCAGCAGTTACGACAGGGTGGCCGGGGAGCTGTTTTTT.

This chain uses TRBV15 with TRBJ2-1, with D hard to call. The CDR3 sequence is 15 residues long. Trimming took off 3 bases at V and 0 bases at J, with 9 bases between the two ends. Germline lookup yields CDR1 LNHNV and CDR2 YYDKDF (reference sequence). The CDR3: CATSRGLSSYNEQFF. In nucleotides, the CDR3 is TGTGCCACCAGCAGGGGCCTTAGCTCCTACAATGAGCAGTTCTTC.

This clonotype has only a few counts. This rearrangement joins TRBV7-9 to TRBJ1-1; D might be TRBD1 (5 bases). Germline V gene lookup returns CDR1 SEHNR and CDR2 FQNEAQ (reference sequence). The V end lost 2 bases, the J end lost 1 base, and 8 bases lay between the germline ends. CDR3 length: 14 amino acids. Written as DNA, the CDR3 is TGTGCCAGCAGCTTAACTACAGGGAACACTGAAGCTTTCTTT. Translated: CASSLTTGNTEAFF. The full variable domain, with the rest looked up from reference TRBV7-9 and TRBJ1-1, is DTGVSQNPRHKITKRGQNVTFRCDPISEHNRLYWYRQTLGQGPEFLTYFQNEAQLEKSRLLSDRFSAERPKGSFSTLEIQRTEQGDSAMYLCASSLTTGNTEAFFGQGTRLTVV.

CDR3 nucleotides: TGCAGTGCTAGAGAGGGGGCAGGGGACACAGATACGCAGTATTTT. Protein product: CSAREGAGDTDTQYF. J is TRBJ2-3 and V is TRBV20-1; perhaps TRBD1 as D (6 bases). Trimming took off 0 bases at V and 2 bases at J, with 12 bases between the two ends. The CDR3 has 15 residues. CDR1 is DFQATT, CDR2 SNEGSKA, per germline (reference sequence).

The V gene is TRBV20-1, the J gene TRBJ1-6; 8 nucleotides align to TRBD1. The CDR3 runs to 15 residues. Germline-derived CDR1 and CDR2 are DFQATT and SNEGSKA (reference sequence). Losses at the gene ends were 6 bases for V and 8 bases for J; bases not matched to a gene: 12. CDR3 in DNA: TGCAGTGCACCACGGACGGACAGGGATCATTCACCCCTCCACTTT. Amino acid sequence: CSAPRTDRDHSPLHF.

The rearrangement uses TRBV3-1 and TRBJ1-1; no definite D call. Germline assignment: CDR1 LGHDT and CDR2 YNNKEL (reference sequence). Deletions cut 2 bases from V and 0 bases from J, with 7 bases between. CDR3 length: 14 amino acids. The CDR3 spells CASSQMRVNTEAFF. The DNA for the CDR3 is TGTGCCAGCAGCCAAATGCGAGTGAACACTGAAGCTTTCTTT.

This rearrangement joins TRBV7-2 to TRBJ2-3, with D unclear. This CDR3 spans 13 amino acids. The germline V and J ends were trimmed by 1 base and 9 bases, with 11 bases remaining between them. CDR1 and CDR2 (germline): SGHTA, FQGNSA. CDR3 sequence: CASSLVQETTQYF. DNA for the CDR3: TGTGCCAGCAGCTTAGTTCAGGAAACAACGCAGTATTTT.

This chain connects TRBV12-3 or TRBV12-4 to TRBJ2-3, with a weak D call TRBD2 (5 bases). Deletions cut 1 base from V and 0 bases from J, with 8 bases between. The CDR3 runs 15 residues. As DNA, the CDR3 is TGTGCCAGCAGTTTAGGGCTAGCTAGCACAGATACGCAGTATTTT. Encoded protein: CASSLGLASTDTQYF.

The rearrangement links TRBV7-2 to TRBJ1-5; D perhaps matches TRBD1 (5 bases). V was pared by 1 base and J by 7 bases, with 14 bases between. The CDR3 is 15 residues long. From germline, CDR1 is SGHTA and CDR2 FQGNSA. CDR3 loop: CASSLDWGIAQPQHF. The CDR3 DNA reads TGTGCCAGCAGCTTAGACTGGGGGATTGCGCAGCCCCAGCATTTT.

The chain is built from TRBV13 and TRBJ1-1; D remains ambiguous. V dropped 0 bases and J dropped 1 base, with 9 bases sitting between them. The germline gives CDR1 PRHDT, CDR2 FYEKMQ (reference sequence). This CDR3 region has 15 residues. The CDR3 loop is CASSLGRSANTEAFF. For the CDR3, the DNA is TGTGCCAGCAGCTTAGGCCGCAGCGCGAACACTGAAGCTTTCTTT. The full variable domain, in which reference TRBV13 and TRBJ1-1 provide the parts outside the CDR3, is AAGVIQSPRHLIKEKRETATLKCYPIPRHDTVYWYQQGPGQDPQFLISFYEKMQSDKGSIPDRFSAQQFSDYHSELNMSSLELGDSALYFCASSLGRSANTEAFFGQGTRLTVV.

This chain uses TRBV29-1 with TRBJ2-3, with D possibly being TRBD1 or TRBD2 (5 bases each). Germline CDR1 SQVTM, CDR2 ANQGSEA. The V gene lost 7 bases and the J gene lost 2 bases, with 16 bases spanning the gap. The CDR3 covers 14 residues. CDR3 loop: CSGDAGANTDTQYF. The CDR3, as DNA: TGCAGCGGCGACGCCGGGGCCAACACAGATACGCAGTATTTT.

V is TRBV5-1 and J is TRBJ2-5, with 8 bases fitting TRBD2. The CDR3 extends over 15 amino acids. V dropped 0 bases and J dropped 5; count of bases not matched to a gene: 6. Per germline, CDR1 SGHRS and CDR2 YFSETQ. CDR3 coding DNA: TGCGCCAGCAGCTTGGTTGCTAGCGGGCGGGAGACCCAGTACTTC. Protein: CASSLVASGRETQYF.

V and J are TRBV3-1 and TRBJ2-5, with a weak D call TRBD1 (5 bases). CDR1 is LGHDT and CDR2 is YNNKEL in the germline V gene (reference sequence). Trimming removed 2 bases at V and 6 bases at J, with 7 bases between. The CDR3 has 12 amino acids. As DNA, the CDR3 is TGTGCCAGCAGCCAACAGGGCCAGACCCAGTACTTC. Amino acid sequence: CASSQQGQTQYF.

This chain uses TRBV7-9 with TRBJ1-1, with D hard to call. V was trimmed by 2 bases and J by 0 bases, leaving 4 bases between them. Germline V gives CDR1 SEHNR, CDR2 FQNEAQ (reference sequence). This CDR3 contains 13 residues. CDR3 residues: CASSLIVNTEAFF. CDR3 sequence (DNA): TGTGCCAGCAGCTTAATCGTGAACACTGAAGCTTTCTTT.